This TCR beta chain originates from a study of shared clonotypes between healthy human individuals. Study-level findings and limits: The study sampled only blood, and tissue repertoires likely differ. With few donors, the genetic and exposure-history diversity represented was limited.

Deep level was the assay's run setting. The assay was immunoSEQ multiplex PCR, and TCRdb's table has in-frame clones only and misses some. This sample yields roughly 2.6 million clones, of which around nine tenths are seen a single time; around 0.15% belongs to the top ten. V lost 3 bases and J lost 4; bases outside the gene matches: 5. There are 15 residues in the CDR3. CDR1 is KGHSH and CDR2 is LQKENI in the germline V gene. Worth noting for this clone: The antigen remains undetermined.

This chain uses TRBV18 with TRBJ1-2; 10 nucleotides match TRBD1. The sequenced sample consisted of naive CD4+ T cells sorted from blood. Subset given: CD45RA+ positively selected. This receptor was identified in a man aged 18 to 30 in good health. The CDR3 nucleotides are TGTGCCAGCTCACCCCGGGACAGGGGTGGCTATGGCTACACCTTC. Translated: CASSPRDRGGYGYTF.